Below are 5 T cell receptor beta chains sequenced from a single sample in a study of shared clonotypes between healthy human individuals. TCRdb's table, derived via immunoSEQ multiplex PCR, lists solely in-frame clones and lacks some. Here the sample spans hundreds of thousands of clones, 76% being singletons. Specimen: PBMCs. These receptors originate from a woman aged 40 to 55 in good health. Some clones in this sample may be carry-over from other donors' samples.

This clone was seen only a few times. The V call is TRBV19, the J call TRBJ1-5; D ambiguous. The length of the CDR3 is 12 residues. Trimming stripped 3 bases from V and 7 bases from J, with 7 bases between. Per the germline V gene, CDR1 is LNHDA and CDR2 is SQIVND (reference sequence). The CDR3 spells CASSMVEQPQHF. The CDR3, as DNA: TGTGCCAGTAGTATGGTAGAGCAGCCCCAGCATTTT.

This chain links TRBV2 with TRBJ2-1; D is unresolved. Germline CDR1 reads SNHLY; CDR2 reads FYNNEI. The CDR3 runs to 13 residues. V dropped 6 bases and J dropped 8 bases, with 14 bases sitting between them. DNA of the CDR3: TGTGCCAGCAGCGCCTATTTTTCCGATGAGCAGTTCTTC. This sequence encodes CASSAYFSDEQFF.

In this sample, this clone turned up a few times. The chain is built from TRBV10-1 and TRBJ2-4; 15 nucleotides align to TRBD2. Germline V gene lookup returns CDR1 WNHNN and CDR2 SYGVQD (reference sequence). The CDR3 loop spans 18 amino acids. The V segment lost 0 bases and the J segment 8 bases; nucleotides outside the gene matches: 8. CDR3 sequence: CASSESSGTSGRRDIQYF. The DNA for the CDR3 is TGCGCCAGCAGTGAGTCGAGTGGGACTAGCGGGAGGCGGGACATTCAGTACTTC.

Here the CDR3 DNA reads TGTGCCAGCAGCAAGGACAGTGCCTACAATGAGCAGTTCTTC. Its protein is CASSKDSAYNEQFF. This chain connects TRBV7-2 to TRBJ2-1, with D possibly being TRBD1 (6 bases). CDR1 is SGHTA and CDR2 is FQGNSA in the germline V gene. Trimming removed 5 bases from V and 2 bases from J, with 10 bases in between. This CDR3 region has 14 residues.

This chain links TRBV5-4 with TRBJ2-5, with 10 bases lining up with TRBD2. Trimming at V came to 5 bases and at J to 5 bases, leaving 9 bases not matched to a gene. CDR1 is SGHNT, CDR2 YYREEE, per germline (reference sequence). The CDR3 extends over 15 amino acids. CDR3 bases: TGTGCCAGCAGTTCAGAGCGGGAGGGGAGGGAGACCCAGTACTTC. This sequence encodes CASSSEREGRETQYF. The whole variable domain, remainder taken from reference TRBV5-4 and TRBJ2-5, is ETGVTQSPTHLIKTRGQQVTLRCSSQSGHNTVSWYQQALGQGPQFIFQYYREEENGRGNFPPRFSGLQFPNYSSELNVNALELDDSALYLCASSSEREGRETQYFGPGTRLLVL.